These T cell receptor beta chains were read from a single sample in a study of cytomegalovirus exposure and HLA in healthy donors. Sequencing used immunoSEQ multiplex PCR; TCRdb keeps in-frame clones, though not all of them. The sample includes 90,000 to 120,000 clones, roughly 71% of them seen just once. What was sequenced was PBMCs. The source is a man aged 40-49 years in good health and CMV-seropositive. Both conserved end residues are part of each CDR3. A D gene is named only where the DNA matches it firmly. The listing skips clone size in some rows; elsewhere it reads once, few, many or a size class.

d_call	v_call	clone_size	j_call	cdr3_aa	cdr3_nt
NA	TRBV7-9	NA	TRBJ1-1	CASSLGTVTEAFF	TGTGCCAGCAGCTTAGGGACAGTCACTGAAGCTTTCTTT
TRBD2	TRBV27	NA	TRBJ2-7	CASSRIGTSGTYEQYF	TGTGCCAGCAGCAGGATCGGGACTAGCGGAACCTACGAGCAGTACTTC
NA	TRBV5-5	few	TRBJ1-2	CASSLDSANYGYTF	TGTGCCAGCAGCTTGGACAGTGCTAACTATGGCTACACCTTC
TRBD2	TRBV7-7	NA	TRBJ2-1	CASSSYPGGGDTFYNEQFF	TGTGCCAGCAGTTCCTACCCGGGGGGGGGCGACACCTTCTACAATGAGCAGTTCTTC
NA	TRBV7-8	NA	TRBJ1-2	CASSYTQARSYTF	TGTGCCAGCAGTTACACCCAGGCACGGAGCTACACCTTC
NA	TRBV9	NA	TRBJ2-1	CASSVGLGGEQFF	TGTGCCAGCAGCGTAGGGTTAGGGGGTGAGCAGTTCTTC
NA	TRBV14	NA	TRBJ2-1	CASSQVYRVGYNEQFF	TGTGCCAGCAGCCAAGTCTACCGGGTGGGCTACAATGAGCAGTTCTTC
NA	TRBV4-1	NA	TRBJ2-1	CASSPGQITAYNEQFF	TGCGCCAGCAGCCCCGGACAGATAACCGCCTACAATGAGCAGTTCTTC
NA	TRBV27	NA	TRBJ1-1	CASSLQGGLTEAFF	TGTGCCAGCAGTTTACAGGGAGGGTTAACTGAAGCTTTCTTT
NA	TRBV27	NA	TRBJ2-7	CASSPRQVYEQYF	TGTGCCAGCAGCCCTAGACAGGTCTACGAGCAGTACTTC
NA	TRBV6-1	NA	TRBJ2-1	CASSRDGSSYNEQFF	TGTGCCAGCAGTCGTGACGGGAGCTCCTACAATGAGCAGTTCTTC
NA	TRBV27	NA	TRBJ1-5	CASSLQGLSNQPQHF	TGTGCCAGCAGTCTACAGGGCCTTAGCAATCAGCCCCAGCATTTT
TRBD1	TRBV6-6	NA	TRBJ1-2	CASRGTGEGYGYTF	TGTGCCAGCAGAGGGACAGGGGAGGGCTATGGCTACACCTTC
TRBD2	TRBV9	once	TRBJ2-7	CASSVGAGSPYEQYF	TGTGCCAGCAGCGTAGGAGCGGGGTCCCCCTACGAGCAGTACTTC
NA	TRBV28	once	TRBJ2-7	CASSKYGVHSYEQYF	TGTGCCAGCAGTAAATACGGGGTTCACTCCTACGAGCAGTACTTC
TRBD1	TRBV4-1	NA	TRBJ1-3	CASSQDAGQGNTIYF	TGCGCCAGCAGCCAAGACGCGGGACAGGGAAACACCATATATTTT
TRBD2	TRBV6-5	NA	TRBJ2-7	CASSSGTSGRSYEQYF	TGTGCCAGCAGTTCGGGGACTAGCGGGAGATCCTACGAGCAGTACTTC
TRBD2	TRBV7-3	NA	TRBJ2-3	CASSYNLLRLAGIVGTDTQYF	TGTGCCAGCAGCTACAACCTTCTTCGACTAGCGGGAATCGTCGGCACAGATACGCAGTATTTT
TRBD2	TRBV7-9	few	TRBJ2-1	CASSFPGLAASEQFF	TGTGCCAGCAGTTTCCCGGGACTAGCGGCTTCGGAGCAGTTCTTC
TRBD1	TRBV14	NA	TRBJ1-2	CASSHGQGYGYTF	TGTGCCAGCAGCCATGGACAGGGTTATGGCTACACCTTC
NA	TRBV6-5	few	TRBJ2-1	CASSDRAGTYNEQFF	TGTGCCAGCAGCGACCGGGCGGGGACCTACAATGAGCAGTTCTTC
NA	TRBV27	NA	TRBJ2-1	CASSLSGRNNEQFF	TGTGCCAGCAGTCTCAGTGGCAGAAACAATGAGCAGTTCTTC
TRBD2	TRBV4-2	few	TRBJ2-2	CASSQDSGTSKEGELFF	TGTGCCAGCAGCCAAGATTCGGGGACTAGCAAGGAGGGGGAGCTGTTTTTT
TRBD1	TRBV6-1	NA	TRBJ1-5	CASRTGLNQPQHF	TGTGCCAGCAGGACAGGGCTGAATCAGCCCCAGCATTTT
NA	TRBV19	NA	TRBJ1-1	CASSIDVRNAAAFF	TGTGCCAGTAGTATAGACGTGCGTAATGCAGCGGCTTTCTTT
NA	TRBV5-1	NA	TRBJ2-7	CASSLAFSADLTYEQYF	TGCGCCAGCAGCTTGGCCTTTAGCGCGGACTTAACCTACGAGCAGTACTTC
NA	TRBV7-9	NA	TRBJ1-2	CASSVGGGLDGYTF	TGTGCCAGCAGCGTAGGGGGGGGTTTGGATGGCTACACCTTC
NA	TRBV7-8	few	TRBJ1-2	CASSLSRDYGYTF	TGTGCCAGCAGCTTAAGCCGGGACTATGGCTACACCTTC